This paragraph reports one T cell receptor beta chain. This CDR3 contains 16 residues. The sample is drawn from a study of PD-1 blockade in classical Hodgkin lymphoma. Each and every patient relapsed after autologous stem cell transplantation, and patients got differing brentuximab vedotin exposure. Repertoires were generated with immunoSEQ multiplex PCR, while TCRdb's copy carries only in-frame clones and drops some. The data contain about 63,000 clones, more than 75% of them seen just once; the ten biggest clones take up over 5%. The sequencing used peripheral blood mononuclear cells (PBMCs), collected before the second cycle of nivolumab. The J gene is TRBJ2-3, the V gene TRBV21-1; the table's D call TRBD2 went unverified against the DNA. TRBV21-1 is a known pseudogene. The receptor's source is a human donor with classical Hodgkin lymphoma. CDR3 in amino acids: CASSKGTSGDGDTQYF. CDR3 sequence (DNA): TGTGCCAGCAGCAAAGGGACTAGCGGGGACGGGGATACGCAGTATTTT.